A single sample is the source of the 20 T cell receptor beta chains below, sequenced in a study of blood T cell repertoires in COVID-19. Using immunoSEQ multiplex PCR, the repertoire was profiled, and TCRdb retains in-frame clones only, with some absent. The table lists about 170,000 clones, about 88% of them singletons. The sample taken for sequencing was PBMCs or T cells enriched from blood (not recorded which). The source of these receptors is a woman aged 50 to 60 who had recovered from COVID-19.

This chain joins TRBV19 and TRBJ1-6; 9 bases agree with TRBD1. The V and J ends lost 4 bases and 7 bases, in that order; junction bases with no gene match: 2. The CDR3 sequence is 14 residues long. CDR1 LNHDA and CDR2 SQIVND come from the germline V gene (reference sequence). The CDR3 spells CASSKGQGNSPLHF. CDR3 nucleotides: TGTGCCAGTAGTAAGGGACAGGGAAATTCACCCCTCCACTTT.

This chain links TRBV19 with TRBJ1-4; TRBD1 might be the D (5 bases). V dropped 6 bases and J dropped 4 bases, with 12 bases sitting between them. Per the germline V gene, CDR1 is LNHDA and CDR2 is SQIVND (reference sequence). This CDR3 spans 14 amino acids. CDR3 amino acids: CASRLSGGNEKLFF. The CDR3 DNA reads TGTGCCAGTAGGCTGTCGGGGGGTAATGAAAAACTGTTTTTT. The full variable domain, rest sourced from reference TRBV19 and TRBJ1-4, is DGGITQSPKYLFRKEGQNVTLSCEQNLNHDAMYWYRQDPGQGLRLIYYSQIVNDFQKGDIAEGYSVSREKKESFPLTVTSAQKNPTAFYLCASRLSGGNEKLFFGSGTQLSVL.

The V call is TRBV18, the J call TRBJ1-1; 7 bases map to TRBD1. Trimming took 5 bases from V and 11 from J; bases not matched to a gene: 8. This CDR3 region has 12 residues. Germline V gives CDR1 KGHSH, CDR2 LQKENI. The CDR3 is CASSSTGEAAFF. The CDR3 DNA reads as TGTGCCAGCTCATCAACAGGGGAGGCGGCTTTCTTT.

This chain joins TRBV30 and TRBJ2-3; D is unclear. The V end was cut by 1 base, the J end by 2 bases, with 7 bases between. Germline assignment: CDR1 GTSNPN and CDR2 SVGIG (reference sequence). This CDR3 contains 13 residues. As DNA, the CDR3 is TGTGCCTGGAGTGGGCCGTCCACAGATACGCAGTATTTT. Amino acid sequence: CAWSGPSTDTQYF.

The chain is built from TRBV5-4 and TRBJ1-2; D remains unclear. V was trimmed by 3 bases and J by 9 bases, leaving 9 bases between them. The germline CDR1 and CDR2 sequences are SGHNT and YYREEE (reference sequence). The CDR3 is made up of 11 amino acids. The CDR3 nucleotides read TGTGCCAGCAGCTCTACTGTGAGCTACACCTTC. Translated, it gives CASSSTVSYTF.

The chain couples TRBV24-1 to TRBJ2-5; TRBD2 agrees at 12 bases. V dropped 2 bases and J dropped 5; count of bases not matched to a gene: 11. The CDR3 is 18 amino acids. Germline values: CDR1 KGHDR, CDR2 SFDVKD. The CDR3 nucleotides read TGTGCCACCAGTGATTCATCACTAGCGGGAGGAAGGGTGGAGACCCAGTACTTC. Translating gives CATSDSSLAGGRVETQYF.

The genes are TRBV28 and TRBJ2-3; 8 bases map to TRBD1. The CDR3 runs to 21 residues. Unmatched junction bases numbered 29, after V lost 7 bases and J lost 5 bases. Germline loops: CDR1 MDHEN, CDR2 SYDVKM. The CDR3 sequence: CASIMGSSRGPGQGAVDTQYF. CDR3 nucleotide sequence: TGTGCCAGCATTATGGGGAGCTCACGCGGTCCCGGGCAGGGGGCAGTAGATACGCAGTATTTT.

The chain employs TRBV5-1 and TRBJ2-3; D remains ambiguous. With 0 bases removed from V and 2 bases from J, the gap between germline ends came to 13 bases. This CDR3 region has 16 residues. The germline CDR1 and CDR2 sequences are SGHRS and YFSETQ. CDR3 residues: CASSLEARRLTDTQYF. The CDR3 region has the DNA TGCGCCAGCAGCTTGGAAGCGCGGCGGCTCACAGATACGCAGTATTTT. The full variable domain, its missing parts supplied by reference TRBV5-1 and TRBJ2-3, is KAGVTQTPRYLIKTRGQQVTLSCSPISGHRSVSWYQQTPGQGLQFLFEYFSETQRNKGNFPGRFSGRQFSNSRSEMNVSTLELGDSALYLCASSLEARRLTDTQYFGPGTRLTVL.

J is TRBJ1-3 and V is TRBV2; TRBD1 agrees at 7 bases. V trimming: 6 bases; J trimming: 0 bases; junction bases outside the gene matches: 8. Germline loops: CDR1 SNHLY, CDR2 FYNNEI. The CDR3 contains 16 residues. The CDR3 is CASRFGGTASGNTIYF. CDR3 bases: TGTGCCAGCAGGTTTGGCGGGACAGCCTCTGGAAACACCATATATTTT.

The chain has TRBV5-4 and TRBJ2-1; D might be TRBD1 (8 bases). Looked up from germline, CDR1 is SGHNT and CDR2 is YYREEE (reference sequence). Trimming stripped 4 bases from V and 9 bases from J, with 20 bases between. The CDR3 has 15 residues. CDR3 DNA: TGTGCCAGCAGCCGATACCGACAGGGGAGGGGTGAGCAGTTCTTC. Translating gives CASSRYRQGRGEQFF.

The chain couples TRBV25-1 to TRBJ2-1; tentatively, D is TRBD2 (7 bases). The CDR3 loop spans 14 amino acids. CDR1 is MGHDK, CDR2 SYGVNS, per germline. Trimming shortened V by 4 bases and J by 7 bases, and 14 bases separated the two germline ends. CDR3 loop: CASSVSGGRNEQFF. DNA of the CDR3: TGTGCCAGCAGTGTCTCCGGGGGGCGGAATGAGCAGTTCTTC.

CDR3 nucleotide sequence: TGTGCCAGCTCATTCCTACTAGGGTACACTGAAGCTTTCTTT. This gives the protein CASSFLLGYTEAFF. The rearrangement uses TRBV18 and TRBJ1-1; the D is unclear. Trimming removed 5 bases at V and 3 bases at J, with 13 bases between. CDR1 and CDR2 from the germline V gene are KGHSH and LQKENI. The CDR3 length is 14 residues.

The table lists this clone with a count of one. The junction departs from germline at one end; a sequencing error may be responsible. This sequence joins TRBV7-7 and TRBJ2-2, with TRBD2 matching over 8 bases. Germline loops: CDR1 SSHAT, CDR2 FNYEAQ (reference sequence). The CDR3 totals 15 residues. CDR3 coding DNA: TGTGCTAGCAGTCAGACTAGCGCGAACACCGGGGAGCTGTTTTTT. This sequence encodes CASSQTSANTGELFF. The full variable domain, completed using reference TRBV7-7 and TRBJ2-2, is GAGVSQSPRYKVTKRGQDVTLRCDPISSHATLYWYQQALGQGPEFLTYFNYEAQPDKSGLPSDRFSAERPEGSISTLTIQRTEQRDSAMYRCASSQTSANTGELFFGEGSRLTVL.

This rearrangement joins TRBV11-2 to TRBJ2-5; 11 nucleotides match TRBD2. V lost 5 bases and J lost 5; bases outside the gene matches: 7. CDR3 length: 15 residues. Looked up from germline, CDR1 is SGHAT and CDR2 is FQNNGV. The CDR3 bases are TGTGCCAGCAGCATCACTAGCGGGAGAGGGGAGACCCAGTACTTC. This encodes CASSITSGRGETQYF.

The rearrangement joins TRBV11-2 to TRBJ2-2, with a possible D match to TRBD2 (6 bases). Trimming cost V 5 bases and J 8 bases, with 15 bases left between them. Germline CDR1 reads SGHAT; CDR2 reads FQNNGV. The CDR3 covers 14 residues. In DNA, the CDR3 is TGTGCCAGCAGCCCTCTCAGCGGGTTGGGGGAGCTGTTTTTT. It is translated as CASSPLSGLGELFF.

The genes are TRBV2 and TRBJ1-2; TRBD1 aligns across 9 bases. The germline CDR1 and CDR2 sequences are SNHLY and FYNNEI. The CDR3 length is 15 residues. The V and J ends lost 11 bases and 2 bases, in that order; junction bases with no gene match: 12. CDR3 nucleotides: TGTGCCGGCTACAACCGGGACAGGGCCAACTATGGCTACACCTTC. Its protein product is CAGYNRDRANYGYTF.

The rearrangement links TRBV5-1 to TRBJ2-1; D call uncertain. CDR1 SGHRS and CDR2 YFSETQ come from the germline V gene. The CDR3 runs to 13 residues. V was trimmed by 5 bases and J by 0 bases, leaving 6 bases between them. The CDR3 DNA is TGCGCCAGCAGGGTAGACTCCTACAATGAGCAGTTCTTC. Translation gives CASRVDSYNEQFF.

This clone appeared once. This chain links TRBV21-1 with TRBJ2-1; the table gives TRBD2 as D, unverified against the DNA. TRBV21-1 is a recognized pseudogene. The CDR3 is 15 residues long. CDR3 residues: CASSKTSGYYNEQFF. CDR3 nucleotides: TGTGCCAGCAGCAAAACCAGCGGGTACTACAATGAGCAGTTCTTC.

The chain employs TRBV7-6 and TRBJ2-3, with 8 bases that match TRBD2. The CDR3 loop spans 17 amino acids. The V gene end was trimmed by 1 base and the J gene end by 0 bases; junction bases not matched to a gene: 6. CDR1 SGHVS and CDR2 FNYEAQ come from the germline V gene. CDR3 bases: TGTGCCAGCAGCTTAGAGGTGGGCGGGAGGAGCACAGATACGCAGTATTTT. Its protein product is CASSLEVGGRSTDTQYF.

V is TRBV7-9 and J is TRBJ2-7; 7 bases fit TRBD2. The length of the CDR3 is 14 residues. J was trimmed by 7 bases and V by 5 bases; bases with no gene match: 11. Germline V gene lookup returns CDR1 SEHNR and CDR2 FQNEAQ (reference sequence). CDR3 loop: CASSPPAGAREQYF. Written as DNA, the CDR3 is TGTGCCAGCAGCCCCCCCGCGGGAGCGCGAGAGCAGTACTTC.